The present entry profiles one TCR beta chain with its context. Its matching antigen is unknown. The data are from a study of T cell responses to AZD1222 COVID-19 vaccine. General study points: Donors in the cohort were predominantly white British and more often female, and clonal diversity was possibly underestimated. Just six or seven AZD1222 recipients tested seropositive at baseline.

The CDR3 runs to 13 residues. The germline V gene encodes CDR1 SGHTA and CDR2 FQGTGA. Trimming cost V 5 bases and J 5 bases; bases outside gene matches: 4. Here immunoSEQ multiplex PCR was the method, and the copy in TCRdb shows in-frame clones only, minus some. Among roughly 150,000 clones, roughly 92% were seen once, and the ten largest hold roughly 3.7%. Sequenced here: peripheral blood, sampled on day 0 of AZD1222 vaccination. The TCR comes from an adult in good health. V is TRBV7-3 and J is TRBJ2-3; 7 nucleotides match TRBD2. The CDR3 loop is CASSPGGRDTQYF. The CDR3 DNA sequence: TGTGCCAGCAGCCCCGGGGGGAGAGATACGCAGTATTTT.